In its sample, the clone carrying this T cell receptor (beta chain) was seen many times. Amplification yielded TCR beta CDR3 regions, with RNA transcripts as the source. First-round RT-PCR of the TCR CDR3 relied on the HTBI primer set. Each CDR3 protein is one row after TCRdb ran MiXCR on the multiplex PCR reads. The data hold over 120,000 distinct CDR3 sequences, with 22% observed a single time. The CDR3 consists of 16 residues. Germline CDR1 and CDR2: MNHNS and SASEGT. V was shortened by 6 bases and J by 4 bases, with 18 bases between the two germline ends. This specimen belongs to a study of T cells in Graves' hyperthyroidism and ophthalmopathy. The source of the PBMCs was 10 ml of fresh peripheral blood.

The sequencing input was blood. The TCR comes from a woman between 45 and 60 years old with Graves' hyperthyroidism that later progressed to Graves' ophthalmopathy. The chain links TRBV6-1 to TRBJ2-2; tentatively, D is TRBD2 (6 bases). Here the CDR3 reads CASSTRGGIGTGELFF. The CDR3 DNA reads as TGTGCCAGCAGCACCCGCGGCGGGATCGGCACCGGGGAGCTGTTTTTT.